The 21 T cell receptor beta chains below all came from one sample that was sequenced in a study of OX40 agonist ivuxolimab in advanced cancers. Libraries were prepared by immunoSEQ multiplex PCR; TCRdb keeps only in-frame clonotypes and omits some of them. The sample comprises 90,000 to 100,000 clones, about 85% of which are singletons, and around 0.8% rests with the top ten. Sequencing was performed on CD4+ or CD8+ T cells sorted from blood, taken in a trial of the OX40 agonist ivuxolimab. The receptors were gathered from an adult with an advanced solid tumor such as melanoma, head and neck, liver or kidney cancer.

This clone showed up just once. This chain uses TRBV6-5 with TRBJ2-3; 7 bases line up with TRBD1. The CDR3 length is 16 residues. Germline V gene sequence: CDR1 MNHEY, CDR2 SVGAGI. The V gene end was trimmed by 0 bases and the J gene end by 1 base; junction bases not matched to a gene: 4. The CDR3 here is CASSYSTGVGTDTQYF. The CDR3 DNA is TGTGCCAGCAGTTACTCCACAGGGGTCGGCACAGATACGCAGTATTTT.

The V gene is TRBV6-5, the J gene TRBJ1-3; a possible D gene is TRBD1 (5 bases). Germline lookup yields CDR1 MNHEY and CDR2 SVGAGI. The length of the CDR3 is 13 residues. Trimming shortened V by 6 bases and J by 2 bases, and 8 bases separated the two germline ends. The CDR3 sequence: CASRWGAGNTIYF. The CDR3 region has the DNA TGTGCCAGCAGGTGGGGGGCTGGAAACACCATATATTTT.

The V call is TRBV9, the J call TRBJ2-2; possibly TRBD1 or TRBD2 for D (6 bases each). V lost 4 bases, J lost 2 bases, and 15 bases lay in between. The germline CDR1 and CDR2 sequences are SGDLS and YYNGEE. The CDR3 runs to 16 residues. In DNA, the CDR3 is TGTGCCAGCAGCCCCAGGGGTGCGGGAAACACCGGGGAGCTGTTTTTT. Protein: CASSPRGAGNTGELFF.

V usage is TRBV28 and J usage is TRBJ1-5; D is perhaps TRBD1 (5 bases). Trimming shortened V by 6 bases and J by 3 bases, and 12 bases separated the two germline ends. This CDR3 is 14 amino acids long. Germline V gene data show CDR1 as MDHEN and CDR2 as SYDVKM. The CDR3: CASRSGGDNQPQHF. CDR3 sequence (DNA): TGTGCCAGCAGGTCGGGAGGGGACAATCAGCCCCAGCATTTT.

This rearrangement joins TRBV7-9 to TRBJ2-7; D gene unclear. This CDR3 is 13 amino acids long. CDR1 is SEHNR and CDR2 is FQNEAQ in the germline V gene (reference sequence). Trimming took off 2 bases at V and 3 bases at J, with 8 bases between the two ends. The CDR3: CASSLSQDYEQYF. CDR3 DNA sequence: TGTGCCAGCAGCTTATCTCAGGACTACGAGCAGTACTTC.

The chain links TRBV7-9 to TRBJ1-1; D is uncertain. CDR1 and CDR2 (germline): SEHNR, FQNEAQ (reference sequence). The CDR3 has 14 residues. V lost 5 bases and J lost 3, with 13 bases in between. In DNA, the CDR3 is TGTGCCAGCAGCCCCCTGACCGATTACACTGAAGCTTTCTTT. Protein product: CASSPLTDYTEAFF.

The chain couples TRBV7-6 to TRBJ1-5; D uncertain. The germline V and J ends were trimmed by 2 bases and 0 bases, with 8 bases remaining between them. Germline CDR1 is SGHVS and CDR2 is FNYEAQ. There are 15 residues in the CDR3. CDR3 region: CASSLFAGSNQPQHF. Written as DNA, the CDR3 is TGTGCCAGCAGCTTATTCGCAGGTAGCAATCAGCCCCAGCATTTT.

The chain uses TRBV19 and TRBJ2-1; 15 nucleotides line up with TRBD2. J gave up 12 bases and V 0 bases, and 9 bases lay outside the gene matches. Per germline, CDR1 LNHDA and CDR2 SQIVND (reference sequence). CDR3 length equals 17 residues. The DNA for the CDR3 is TGTGCCAGTAGTATAGAAGGGACTAGCGGGGGGCCCGGGGTGCAGTTCTTC. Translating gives CASSIEGTSGGPGVQFF.

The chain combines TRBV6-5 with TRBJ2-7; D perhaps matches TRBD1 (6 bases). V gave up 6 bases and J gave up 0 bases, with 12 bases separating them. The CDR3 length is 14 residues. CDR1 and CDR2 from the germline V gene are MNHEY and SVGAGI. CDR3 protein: CASRKDSYSYEQYF. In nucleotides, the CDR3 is TGTGCCAGCAGGAAGGACAGCTACTCCTACGAGCAGTACTTC.

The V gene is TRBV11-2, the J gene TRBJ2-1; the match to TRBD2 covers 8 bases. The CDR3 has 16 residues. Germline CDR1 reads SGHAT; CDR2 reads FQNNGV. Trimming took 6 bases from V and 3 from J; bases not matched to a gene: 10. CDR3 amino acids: CASRPRAAGVYNEQFF. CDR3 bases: TGTGCCAGCAGACCGAGGGCAGCGGGAGTCTACAATGAGCAGTTCTTC. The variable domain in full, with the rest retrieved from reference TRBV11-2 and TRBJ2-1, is EAGVAQSPRYKIIEKRQSVAFWCNPISGHATLYWYQQILGQGPKLLIQFQNNGVVDDSQLPKDRFSAERLKGVDSTLKIQPAKLEDSAVYLCASRPRAAGVYNEQFFGPGTRLTVL.

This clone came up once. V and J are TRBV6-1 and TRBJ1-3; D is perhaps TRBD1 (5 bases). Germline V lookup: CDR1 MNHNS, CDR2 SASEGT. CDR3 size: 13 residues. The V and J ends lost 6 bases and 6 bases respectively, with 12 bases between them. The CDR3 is CASRARDLNTIYF. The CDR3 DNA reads TGTGCCAGCAGGGCCAGGGACCTAAACACCATATATTTT.

The CDR3 nucleotides read TGTGCCAGCAGATATACAGGGCTGGATACGCAGTATTTT. Its protein is CASRYTGLDTQYF. The chain combines TRBV5-8 with TRBJ2-3, with D possibly being TRBD1 (6 bases). Looked up from germline, CDR1 is SGHTS and CDR2 is YDEGEE. Deletions cut 5 bases from V and 6 bases from J, with 13 bases between. The CDR3 has 13 residues. Full variable domain (remainder filled in from reference TRBV5-8 and TRBJ2-3): EAGVTQSPTHLIKTRGQQATLRCSPISGHTSVYWYQQALGLGLQFLLWYDEGEERNRGNFPPRFSGRQFPNYSSELNVNALELEDSALYLCASRYTGLDTQYFGPGTRLTVL.

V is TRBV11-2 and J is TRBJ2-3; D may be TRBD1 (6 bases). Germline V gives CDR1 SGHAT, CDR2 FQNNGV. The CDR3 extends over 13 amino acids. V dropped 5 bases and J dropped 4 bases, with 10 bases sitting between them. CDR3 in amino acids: CASSVKGADTQYF. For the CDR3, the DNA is TGTGCCAGCAGCGTTAAGGGGGCAGATACGCAGTATTTT.

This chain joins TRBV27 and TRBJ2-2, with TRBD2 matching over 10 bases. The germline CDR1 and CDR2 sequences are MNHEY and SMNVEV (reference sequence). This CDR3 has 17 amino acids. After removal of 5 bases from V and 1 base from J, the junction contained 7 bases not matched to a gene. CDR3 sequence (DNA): TGTGCCAGCAGTGCCGGACTAGCGGCCCTGAACACCGGGGAGCTGTTTTTT. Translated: CASSAGLAALNTGELFF.

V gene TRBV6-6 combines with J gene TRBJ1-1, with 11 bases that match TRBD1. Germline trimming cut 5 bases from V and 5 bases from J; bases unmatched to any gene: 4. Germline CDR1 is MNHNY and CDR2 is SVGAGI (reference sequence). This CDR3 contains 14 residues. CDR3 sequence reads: CASSGTGGGTEAFF. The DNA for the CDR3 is TGTGCCAGCAGTGGGACAGGGGGAGGTACTGAAGCTTTCTTT.

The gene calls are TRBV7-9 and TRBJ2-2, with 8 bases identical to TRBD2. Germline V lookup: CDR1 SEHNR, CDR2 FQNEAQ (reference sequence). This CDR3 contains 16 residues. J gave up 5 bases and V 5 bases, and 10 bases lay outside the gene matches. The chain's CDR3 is CASSLQTSGTTGELFF. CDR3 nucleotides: TGTGCCAGCAGCCTACAAACTAGCGGTACGACCGGGGAGCTGTTTTTT.

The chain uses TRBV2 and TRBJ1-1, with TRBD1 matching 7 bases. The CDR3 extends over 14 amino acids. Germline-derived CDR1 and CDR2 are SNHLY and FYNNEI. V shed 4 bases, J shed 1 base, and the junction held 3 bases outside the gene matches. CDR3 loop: CASSVQGSNTEAFF. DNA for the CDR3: TGTGCCAGCAGTGTACAGGGGTCGAACACTGAAGCTTTCTTT.

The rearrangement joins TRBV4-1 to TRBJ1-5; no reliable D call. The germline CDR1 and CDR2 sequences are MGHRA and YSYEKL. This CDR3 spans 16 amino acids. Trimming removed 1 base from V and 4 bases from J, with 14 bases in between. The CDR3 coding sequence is TGCGCCAGCAGCCAAGGGGTTGAGGCCGGGAATCAGCCCCAGCATTTT. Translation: CASSQGVEAGNQPQHF.

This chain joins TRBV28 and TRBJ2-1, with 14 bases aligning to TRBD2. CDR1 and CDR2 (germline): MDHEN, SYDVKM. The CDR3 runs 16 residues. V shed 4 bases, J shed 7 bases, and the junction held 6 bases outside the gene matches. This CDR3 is CASSSPGTSGSNEQFF. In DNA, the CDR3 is TGTGCCAGCAGTTCTCCCGGGACTAGCGGGAGTAATGAGCAGTTCTTC.

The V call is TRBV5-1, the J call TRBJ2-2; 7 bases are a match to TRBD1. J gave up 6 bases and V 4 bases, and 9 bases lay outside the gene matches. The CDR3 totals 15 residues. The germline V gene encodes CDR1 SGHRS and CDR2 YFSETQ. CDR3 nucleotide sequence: TGCGCCAGCAGCACCCGACAGGGAAGGGCCGGGGAGCTGTTTTTT. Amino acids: CASSTRQGRAGELFF.

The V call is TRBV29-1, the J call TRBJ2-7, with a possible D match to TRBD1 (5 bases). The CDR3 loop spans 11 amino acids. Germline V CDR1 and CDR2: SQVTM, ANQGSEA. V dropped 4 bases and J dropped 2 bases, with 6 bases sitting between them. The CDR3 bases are TGCAGCGTTGTCAGGGCCTACGAGCAGTACTTC. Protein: CSVVRAYEQYF.